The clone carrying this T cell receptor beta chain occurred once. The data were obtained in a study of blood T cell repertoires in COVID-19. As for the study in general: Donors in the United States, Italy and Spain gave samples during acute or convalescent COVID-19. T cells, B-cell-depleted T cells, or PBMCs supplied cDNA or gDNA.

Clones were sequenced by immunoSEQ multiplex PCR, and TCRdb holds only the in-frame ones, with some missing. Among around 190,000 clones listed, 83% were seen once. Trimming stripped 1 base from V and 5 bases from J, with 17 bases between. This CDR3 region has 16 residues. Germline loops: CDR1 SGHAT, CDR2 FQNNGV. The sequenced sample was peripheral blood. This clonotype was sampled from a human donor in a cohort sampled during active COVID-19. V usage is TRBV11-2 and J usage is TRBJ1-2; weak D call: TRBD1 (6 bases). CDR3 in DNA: TGTGCCAGCAGCTTAGGGTATGGGGGCGCGGGTTATGGCTACACCTTC. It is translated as CASSLGYGGAGYGYTF. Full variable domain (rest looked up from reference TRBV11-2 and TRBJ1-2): EAGVAQSPRYKIIEKRQSVAFWCNPISGHATLYWYQQILGQGPKLLIQFQNNGVVDDSQLPKDRFSAERLKGVDSTLKIQPAKLEDSAVYLCASSLGYGGAGYGYTFGSGTRLTVV.